A single sample gave rise to the 5 T cell receptor beta chains below, sequenced in a study of control samples from healthy donors and cancer patients. Here immunoSEQ multiplex PCR was the method, and the copy in TCRdb shows in-frame clones only, minus some. The sample lists approximately 170,000 clones, about 91% seen once, with over 4% in the top ten. Sequences were obtained from blood. Receptors originate from a woman aged 30 to 39 in good health.

This sequence joins TRBV7-9 and TRBJ1-5; D is unresolved. CDR3 length: 12 amino acids. Germline CDR1 reads SEHNR; CDR2 reads FQNEAQ (reference sequence). V gave up 5 bases and J gave up 1 base, with 3 bases separating them. The CDR3 loop is CASSRSNQPQHF. CDR3 sequence (DNA): TGTGCCAGCAGCCGCAGCAATCAGCCCCAGCATTTT.

The chain is built from TRBV2 and TRBJ2-2; 9 bases are a match to TRBD2. The CDR3 runs to 15 residues. CDR1 SNHLY and CDR2 FYNNEI come from the germline V gene. V was pared by 4 bases and J by 7 bases, with 7 bases of the junction left unmatched. This CDR3 is CASSVEAGGFGELFF. In DNA, the CDR3 is TGTGCCAGCAGTGTCGAAGCGGGAGGATTCGGGGAGCTGTTTTTT. Based on the CDR3 plus reference TRBV2 and TRBJ2-2, the full variable domain is EPEVTQTPSHQVTQMGQEVILRCVPISNHLYFYWYRQILGQKVEFLVSFYNNEISEKSEIFDDQFSVERPDGSNFTLKIRSTKLEDSAMYFCASSVEAGGFGELFFGEGSRLTVL.

The chain uses TRBV3-1 (or the pseudogene TRBV3-2) and TRBJ2-1, with D possibly TRBD2 on 5 matching bases. Germline CDR1 reads LGHDT; CDR2 reads YNNKEL (reference sequence). The CDR3 is 13 amino acids. V was pared by 1 base and J by 9 bases, with 10 bases between. The CDR3 DNA reads as TGTGCCAGCAGCCAAGGTGGAGGTATTGAGCAGTTCTTC. As protein: CASSQGGGIEQFF.

The DNA of the CDR3 is TGCGCCAGCAGCCAAGATGCGGCAGGGGGGCGATCAGGGGGCTACACCTTC. Its protein product is CASSQDAAGGRSGGYTF. The V and J genes are TRBV4-1 and TRBJ1-2; 7 positions agree with TRBD1. The J segment lost 8 bases and the V segment lost 0 bases, leaving 15 bases of the junction unmatched. The CDR3 contains 17 residues. Looked up from germline, CDR1 is MGHRA and CDR2 is YSYEKL.

The chain is built from TRBV7-8 and TRBJ2-2; 7 bases are shared with TRBD1. CDR3 length equals 15 residues. Unmatched junction bases numbered 6, after V lost 2 bases and J lost 6 bases. Germline V lookup: CDR1 SGHVS, CDR2 FQNEAQ. The CDR3 region is CASSLLQGTPGELFF. The CDR3 DNA follows: TGTGCCAGCAGCTTATTACAGGGGACCCCCGGGGAGCTGTTTTTT.